This T cell receptor (beta chain) was recorded in a study of breast tumors, draining lymph nodes, adjacent tissues. Study-level findings and limits: Luminal-like breast cancer showed significantly higher tumor–nontumor repertoire similarity than basal-like. Tumor TCR diversity was below lymph nodes but above nontumor tissue. The data were judged consistent with most tumor T cells coming from lymph node and expanding in tumor.

Samples came from axillary lymph nodes draining the breast cancer. TCRdb reprocessed the multiplex PCR reads via MiXCR and lists one record per CDR3 protein. The data contain 75,000 to 100,000 distinct CDR3 sequences, approximately 19% of them seen just once; the ten biggest clones take up about 2.2%. The germline V gene encodes CDR1 MNHEY and CDR2 SVGEGT. CDR3 size: 15 residues. V lost 6 bases and J lost 1, with 12 bases in between. About this clonotype itself: The antigen is undetermined.

The clonotype comes from a female donor with breast cancer. Some clones in this sample may be carry-over from other donors' samples. The V and J genes are TRBV6-2 or TRBV6-3 and TRBJ1-4; a possible D gene is TRBD1 (5 bases). The sample taken for sequencing was axillary lymph node tissue. The CDR3 nucleotides are TGTGCCAGCAGCACATACAGGAGAACTAATGAAAAACTGTTTTTT. Protein sequence: CASSTYRRTNEKLFF.